This T cell receptor beta chain was identified during a study of cytomegalovirus exposure and HLA in healthy donors. Points from the study as a whole: Later analysis showed most CMV-associated TCR beta chains appearing HLA-restricted.

With respect to this clone: Antigen specificity is unknown.

60 Vbeta and 13 Jbeta primers were used in PCR. Produced via immunoSEQ multiplex PCR; TCRdb's table is partial and in-frame only. The sample yields approximately 170,000 clones, just over 75% seen once. CDR3 length equals 13 residues. Trimming shortened V by 3 bases and J by 7 bases, and 13 bases separated the two germline ends. CDR1 PRHDT and CDR2 FYEKMQ come from the germline V gene (reference sequence). This receptor was identified in a man aged 40-50 years in good health and CMV-seronegative. The rearrangement links TRBV13 to TRBJ2-7, with a weak D call TRBD2 (6 bases). Sample: PBMCs. The CDR3 protein is CASSLRRAREQYF. The CDR3 bases are TGTGCCAGCAGCTTGAGGAGGGCACGGGAGCAGTACTTC. The full variable domain, in which reference TRBV13 and TRBJ2-7 provide the parts outside the CDR3, is AAGVIQSPRHLIKEKRETATLKCYPIPRHDTVYWYQQGPGQDPQFLISFYEKMQSDKGSIPDRFSAQQFSDYHSELNMSSLELGDSALYFCASSLRRAREQYFGPGTRLTVT.